This entry is about one T cell receptor beta chain. Its antigen remains unknown. TCR beta was sequenced from blood CD8+ and CD4+ T cells. The multiple sclerosis controls comprised treatment-naive patients whose relapsing-remitting disease was stable or active. This CDR3 contains 12 residues. Germline CDR1 reads MNHEY; CDR2 reads SMNVEV (reference sequence). V lost 8 bases and J 5 bases, leaving 12 bases between the germline ends. Reverse transcription used about 0.45 to 1 ug RNA and random hexamers. With immunoSEQ multiplex PCR, TCR beta CDR3 was amplified across 54 Vbeta and 13 Jbeta. TCRdb used MiXCR to reprocess the immunoSEQ multiplex PCR reads, holding one entry per CDR3 protein. The sample lists roughly 200,000 distinct CDR3 sequences, 90% to 97% occurring once. These data originate in a study of CD8 T cells in Susac syndrome. Study-level points and caveats: By the study's own acknowledgment, its TCR sequencing and HLA analysis included relatively few individuals.

This chain connects TRBV27 to TRBJ1-2; weak D call: TRBD1 (6 bases). The TCR comes from a human donor with multiple sclerosis. Sequencing was carried out using CD4+ T cells from PBMCs. The CDR3 DNA is TGTGCCAGCTTCAGGGGTGATTATGGCTACACCTTC. Its translation is CASFRGDYGYTF.